This T cell receptor (beta chain) was captured by sequencing in a study of breast tumors, draining lymph nodes, adjacent tissues. Breast cancer patients provided tissue from their axillary draining lymph nodes. A single record per CDR3 protein comes from TCRdb applying MiXCR to the multiplex PCR reads. The repertoire includes some 100,000 distinct CDR3 sequences, 20% to 25% of them detected once, and approximately 1.2% sits in the top ten. This clonotype was seen at least ten times. This receptor was obtained from a female donor with breast cancer. Some clones in this sample may be carry-over from other donors' samples. The sequencing sample was made of axillary lymph node tissue.

CDR3: CASSSRTSGGYEQYF. CDR3 bases: TGTGCCAGCAGTTCCCGGACTAGCGGGGGGTACGAGCAGTACTTC. This sequence joins TRBV12-3 or TRBV12-4 and TRBJ2-7; TRBD2 matches at 14 bases. The trim removed 4 bases at V and 4 bases at J, leaving 3 bases unmatched. CDR3 length: 15 amino acids.